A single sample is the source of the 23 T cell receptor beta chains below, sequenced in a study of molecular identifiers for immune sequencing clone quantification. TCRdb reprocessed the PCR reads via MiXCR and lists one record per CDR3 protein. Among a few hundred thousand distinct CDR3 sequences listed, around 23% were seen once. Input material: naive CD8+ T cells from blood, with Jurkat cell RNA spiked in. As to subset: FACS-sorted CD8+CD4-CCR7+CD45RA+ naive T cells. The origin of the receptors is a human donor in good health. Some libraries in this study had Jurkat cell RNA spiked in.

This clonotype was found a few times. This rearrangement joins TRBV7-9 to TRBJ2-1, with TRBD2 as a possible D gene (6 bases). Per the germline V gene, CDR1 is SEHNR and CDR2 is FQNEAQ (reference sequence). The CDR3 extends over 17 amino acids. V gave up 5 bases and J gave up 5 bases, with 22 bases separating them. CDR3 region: CASSDSETSWKNNEQFF. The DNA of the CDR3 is TGTGCCAGCAGCGATAGTGAAACTAGCTGGAAGAACAATGAGCAGTTCTTC.

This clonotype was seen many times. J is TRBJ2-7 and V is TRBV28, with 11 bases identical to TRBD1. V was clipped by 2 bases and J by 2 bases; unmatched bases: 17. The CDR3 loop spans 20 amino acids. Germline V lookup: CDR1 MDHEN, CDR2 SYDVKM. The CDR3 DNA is TGTGCCAGCAGTTTAGTGACCGGGACAGGGGGAACGTCCCCTCCCTACGAGCAGTACTTC. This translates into CASSLVTGTGGTSPPYEQYF.

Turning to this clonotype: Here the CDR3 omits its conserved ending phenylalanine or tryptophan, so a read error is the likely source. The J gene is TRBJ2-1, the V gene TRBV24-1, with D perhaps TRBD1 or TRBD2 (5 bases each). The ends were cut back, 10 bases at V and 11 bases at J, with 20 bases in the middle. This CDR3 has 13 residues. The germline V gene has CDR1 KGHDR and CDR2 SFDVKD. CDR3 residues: CATDGTGIDKQFL. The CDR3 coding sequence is TGTGCCACTGACGGGACCGGGATAGATAAGCAGTTCCTC.

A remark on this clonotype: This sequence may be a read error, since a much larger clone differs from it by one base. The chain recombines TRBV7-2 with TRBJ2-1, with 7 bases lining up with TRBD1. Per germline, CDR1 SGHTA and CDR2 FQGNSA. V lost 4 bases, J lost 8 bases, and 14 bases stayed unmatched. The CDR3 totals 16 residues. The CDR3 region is CASSSLQGKPYDEQFF. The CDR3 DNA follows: TGTGCCAGCAGCTCCCTACAGGGGAAACCTTACGATGAGCAGTTCTTC.

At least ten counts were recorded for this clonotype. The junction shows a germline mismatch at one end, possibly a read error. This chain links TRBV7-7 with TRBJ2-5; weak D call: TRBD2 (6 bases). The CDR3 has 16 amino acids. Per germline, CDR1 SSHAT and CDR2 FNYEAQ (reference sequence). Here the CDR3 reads CASSHPSEVGQETQYF. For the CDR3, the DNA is TGTGCTAGCAGCCATCCTAGCGAGGTTGGCCAAGAGACCCAGTACTTC. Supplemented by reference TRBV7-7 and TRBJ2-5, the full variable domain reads GAGVSQSPRYKVTKRGQDVTLRCDPISSHATLYWYQQALGQGPEFLTYFNYEAQPDKSGLPSDRFSAERPEGSISTLTIQRTEQRDSAMYRCASSHPSEVGQETQYFGPGTRLLVL.

The CDR3 sequence: CAWRERDLGNTEAFF. As DNA, the CDR3 is TGTGCCTGGAGAGAGAGGGATCTGGGAAACACTGAAGCTTTCTTT. The chain couples TRBV30 to TRBJ1-1; no firm D call. CDR3 size: 15 residues. V was pared by 3 bases and J by 2 bases, with 16 bases between. Germline V gene data show CDR1 as GTSNPN and CDR2 as SVGIG (reference sequence).

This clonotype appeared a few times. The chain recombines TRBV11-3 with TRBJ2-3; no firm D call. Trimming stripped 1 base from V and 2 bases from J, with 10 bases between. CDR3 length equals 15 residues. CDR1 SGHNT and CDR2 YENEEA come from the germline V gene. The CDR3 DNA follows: TGTGCCAGCAGCTTAGGGGTCTCTGACACAGATACGCAGTATTTT. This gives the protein CASSLGVSDTDTQYF.

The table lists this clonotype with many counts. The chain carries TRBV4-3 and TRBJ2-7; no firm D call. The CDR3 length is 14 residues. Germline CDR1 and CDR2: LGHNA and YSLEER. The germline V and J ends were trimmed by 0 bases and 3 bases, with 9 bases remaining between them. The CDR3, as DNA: TGCGCCAGCAGCCAAGAACGACGGTACTACGAGCAGTACTTC. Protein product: CASSQERRYYEQYF.

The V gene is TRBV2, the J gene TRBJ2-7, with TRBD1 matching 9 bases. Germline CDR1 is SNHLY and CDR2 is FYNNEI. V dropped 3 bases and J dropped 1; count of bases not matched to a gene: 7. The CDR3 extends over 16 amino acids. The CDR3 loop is CASSDLGQGWSYEQYF. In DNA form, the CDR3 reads TGTGCCAGCAGTGATTTAGGACAGGGGTGGTCCTACGAGCAGTACTTC.

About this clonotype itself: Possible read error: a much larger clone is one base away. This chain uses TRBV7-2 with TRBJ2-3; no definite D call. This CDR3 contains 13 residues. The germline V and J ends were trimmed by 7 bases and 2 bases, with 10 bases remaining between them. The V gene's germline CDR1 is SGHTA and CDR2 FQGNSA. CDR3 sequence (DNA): TGTGCCAGCACCCGCATGAACACAGATACGCAGTATTTT. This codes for CASTRMNTDTQYF.

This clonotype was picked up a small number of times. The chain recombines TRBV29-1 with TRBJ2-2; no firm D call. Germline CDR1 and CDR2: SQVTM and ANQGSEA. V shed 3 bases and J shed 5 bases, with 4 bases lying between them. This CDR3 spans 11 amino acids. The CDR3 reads CSVEFTGELFF. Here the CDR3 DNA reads TGCAGCGTTGAGTTTACCGGGGAGCTGTTTTTT.

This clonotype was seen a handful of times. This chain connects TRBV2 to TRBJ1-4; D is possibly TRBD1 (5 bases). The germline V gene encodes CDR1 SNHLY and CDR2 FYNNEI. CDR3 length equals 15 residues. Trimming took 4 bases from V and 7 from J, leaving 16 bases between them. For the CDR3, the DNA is TGTGCCAGCAGTGTGAGTAGGCAGGGTGGTGAAAAACTGTTTTTT. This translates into CASSVSRQGGEKLFF. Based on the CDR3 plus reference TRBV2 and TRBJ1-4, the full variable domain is EPEVTQTPSHQVTQMGQEVILRCVPISNHLYFYWYRQILGQKVEFLVSFYNNEISEKSEIFDDQFSVERPDGSNFTLKIRSTKLEDSAMYFCASSVSRQGGEKLFFGSGTQLSVL.

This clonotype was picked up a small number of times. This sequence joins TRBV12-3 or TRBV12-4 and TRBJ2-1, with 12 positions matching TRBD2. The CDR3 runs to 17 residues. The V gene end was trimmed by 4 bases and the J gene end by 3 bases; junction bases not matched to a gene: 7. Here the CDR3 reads CASSSPQTSGGYNEQFF. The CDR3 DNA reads TGTGCCAGCAGTTCACCCCAGACTAGCGGGGGCTACAATGAGCAGTTCTTC.

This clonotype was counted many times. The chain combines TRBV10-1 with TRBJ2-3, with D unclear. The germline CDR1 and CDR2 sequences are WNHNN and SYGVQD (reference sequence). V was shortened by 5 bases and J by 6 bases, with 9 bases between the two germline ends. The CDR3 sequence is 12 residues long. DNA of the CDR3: TGCGCCAGCAGTACCTCTTCGGATACGCAGTATTTT. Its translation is CASSTSSDTQYF.

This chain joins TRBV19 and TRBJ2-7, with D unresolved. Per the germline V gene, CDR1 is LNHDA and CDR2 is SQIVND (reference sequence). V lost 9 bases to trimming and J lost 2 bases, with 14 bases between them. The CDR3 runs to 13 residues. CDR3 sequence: CASAPGLTYEQYF. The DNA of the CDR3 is TGTGCCAGCGCGCCCGGGCTCACCTACGAGCAGTACTTC. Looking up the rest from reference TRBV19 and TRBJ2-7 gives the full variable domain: DGGITQSPKYLFRKEGQNVTLSCEQNLNHDAMYWYRQDPGQGLRLIYYSQIVNDFQKGDIAEGYSVSREKKESFPLTVTSAQKNPTAFYLCASAPGLTYEQYFGPGTRLTVT.

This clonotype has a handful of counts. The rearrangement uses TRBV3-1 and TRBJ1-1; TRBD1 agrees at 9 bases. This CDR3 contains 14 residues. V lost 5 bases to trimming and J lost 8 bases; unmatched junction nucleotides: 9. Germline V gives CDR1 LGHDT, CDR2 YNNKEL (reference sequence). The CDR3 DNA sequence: TGTGCCAGCAGCGTTTCCTATGGGACAGGGGAAGCTTTCTTT. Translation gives CASSVSYGTGEAFF. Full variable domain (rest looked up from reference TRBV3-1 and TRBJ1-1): DTAVSQTPKYLVTQMGNDKSIKCEQNLGHDTMYWYKQDSKKFLKIMFSYNNKELIINETVPNRFSPKSPDKAHLNLHINSLELGDSAVYFCASSVSYGTGEAFFGQGTRLTVV.

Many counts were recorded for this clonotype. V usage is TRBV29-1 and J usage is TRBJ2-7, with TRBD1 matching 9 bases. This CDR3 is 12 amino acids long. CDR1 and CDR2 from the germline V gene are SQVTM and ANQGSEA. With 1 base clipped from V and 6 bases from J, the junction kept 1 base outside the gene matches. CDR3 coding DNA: TGCAGCGTTGAAGCGGACAGGGGCGAGCAGTACTTC. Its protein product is CSVEADRGEQYF.

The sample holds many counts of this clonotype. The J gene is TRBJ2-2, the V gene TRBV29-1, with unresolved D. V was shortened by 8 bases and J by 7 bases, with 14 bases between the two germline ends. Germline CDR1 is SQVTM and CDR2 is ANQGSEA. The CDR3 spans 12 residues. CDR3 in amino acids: CSTRLGGGELFF. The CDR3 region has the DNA TGCAGCACCCGGCTGGGTGGCGGGGAGCTGTTTTTT.

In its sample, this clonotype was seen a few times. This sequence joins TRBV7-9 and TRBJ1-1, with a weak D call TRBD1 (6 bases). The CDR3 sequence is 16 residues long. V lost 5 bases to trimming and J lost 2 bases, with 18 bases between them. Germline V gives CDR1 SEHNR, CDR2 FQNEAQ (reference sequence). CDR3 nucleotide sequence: TGTGCCAGCAGCCCTTCTCTAGGAGGGGGTAACACTGAAGCTTTCTTT. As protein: CASSPSLGGGNTEAFF. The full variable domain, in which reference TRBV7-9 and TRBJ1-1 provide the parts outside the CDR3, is DTGVSQNPRHKITKRGQNVTFRCDPISEHNRLYWYRQTLGQGPEFLTYFQNEAQLEKSRLLSDRFSAERPKGSFSTLEIQRTEQGDSAMYLCASSPSLGGGNTEAFFGQGTRLTVV.

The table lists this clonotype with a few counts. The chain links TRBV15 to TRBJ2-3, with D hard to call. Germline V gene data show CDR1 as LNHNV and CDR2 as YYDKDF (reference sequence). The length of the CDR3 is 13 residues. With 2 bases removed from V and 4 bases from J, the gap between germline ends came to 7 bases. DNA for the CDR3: TGTGCCACCAGCAGATCCAATGCAGATACGCAGTATTTT. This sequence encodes CATSRSNADTQYF.

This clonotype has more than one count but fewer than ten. DNA for the CDR3: TGTGCCAGCAGCCCTGATGTTTCGGCAGATACGCAGTATTTT. It specifies CASSPDVSADTQYF. This sequence joins TRBV7-3 and TRBJ2-3; the D is unclear. There are 14 residues in the CDR3. Germline lookup yields CDR1 SGHTA and CDR2 FQGTGA. The V end lost 5 bases, the J end lost 4 bases, and 13 bases lay between the germline ends.

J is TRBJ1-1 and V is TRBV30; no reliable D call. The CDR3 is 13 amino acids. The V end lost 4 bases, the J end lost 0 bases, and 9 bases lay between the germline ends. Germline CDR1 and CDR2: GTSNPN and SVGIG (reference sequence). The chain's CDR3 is CAWTAVVNTEAFF. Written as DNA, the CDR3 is TGTGCCTGGACCGCGGTCGTGAACACTGAAGCTTTCTTT.

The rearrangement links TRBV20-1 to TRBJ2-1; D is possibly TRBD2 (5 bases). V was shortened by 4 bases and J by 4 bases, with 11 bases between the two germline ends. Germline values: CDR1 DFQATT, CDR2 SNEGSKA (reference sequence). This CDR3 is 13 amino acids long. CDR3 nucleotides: TGCAGTGCTATCGGACTTCATTACAATGAGCAGTTCTTC. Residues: CSAIGLHYNEQFF.